Below are 27 T cell receptor beta chains sequenced from a single sample in a study of cytomegalovirus exposure and HLA in healthy donors. The table came from immunoSEQ multiplex PCR; TCRdb's copy has only in-frame clones and leaves some out. Of approximately 100,000 clones detected, approximately 88% appear once; the ten largest clones hold 3.9%. The sequencing sample was made of PBMCs. Receptor source: a woman between 25 and 40 years old in good health and CMV-seronegative.

Comment on this clone: At one of its ends the junction is not consistent with the germline gene, which may arise from a read error. The chain employs TRBV5-1 and TRBJ2-7; 10 bases are a match to TRBD1. Germline lookup yields CDR1 SGHRS and CDR2 YFSETQ. This CDR3 has 14 amino acids. The CDR3 DNA sequence: TGCGCCAGCAGCCCGGGACAGGGGTGGACCTCAGGTAACTTC. Protein sequence: CASSPGQGWTSGNF.

The CDR3 loop is CASSEQGASNQPQHF. The CDR3 bases are TGTGCCAGCAGTGAACAGGGGGCAAGCAATCAGCCCCAGCATTTT. This chain connects TRBV6-1 to TRBJ1-5; 8 nucleotides match TRBD1. After removal of 2 bases from V and 1 base from J, the junction contained 1 base not matched to a gene. This CDR3 has 15 amino acids. Germline V gene data show CDR1 as MNHNS and CDR2 as SASEGT.

The rearrangement links TRBV5-1 to TRBJ2-5, with TRBD2 matching 7 bases. The CDR3 covers 16 residues. The V segment lost 0 bases and the J segment 9 bases; nucleotides outside the gene matches: 14. The germline CDR1 and CDR2 sequences are SGHRS and YFSETQ. The CDR3, as DNA: TGCGCCAGCAGCTTGGCCGGGCAAGGGGCAGGGAGGGCCCAGTACTTC. It encodes CASSLAGQGAGRAQYF.

The genes are TRBV7-6 and TRBJ1-3; 10 bases fit TRBD1. This CDR3 contains 13 residues. The V and J ends lost 5 bases and 16 bases, in that order; junction bases with no gene match: 11. From germline, CDR1 is SGHVS and CDR2 FNYEAQ. CDR3 protein: CASSNGQGGWRYF. The CDR3, as DNA: TGTGCCAGCAGCAATGGACAGGGGGGCTGGCGGTATTTT. Supplemented by reference TRBV7-6 and TRBJ1-3, the full variable domain reads GAGVSQSPRYKVTKRGQDVALRCDPISGHVSLYWYRQALGQGPEFLTYFNYEAQQDKSGLPNDRFSAERPEGSISTLTIQRTEQRDSAMYRCASSNGQGGWRYFGEGSWLTVV.

The V and J genes are TRBV6-6 and TRBJ1-2; no clear D gene. With 6 bases removed from V and 6 bases from J, the gap between germline ends came to 17 bases. Germline values: CDR1 MNHNY, CDR2 SVGAGI (reference sequence). The CDR3 extends over 14 amino acids. Written as DNA, the CDR3 is TGTGCCAGCAGGATCCCCGGGGTAGCGCATGGCTACACCTTC. Its translation: CASRIPGVAHGYTF.

This sequence joins TRBV19 and TRBJ1-2; D remains unclear. Trimming pared 1 base from V and 6 bases from J, leaving 6 bases between. Germline CDR1 reads LNHDA; CDR2 reads SQIVND (reference sequence). CDR3 length: 12 amino acids. The CDR3 sequence: CASSIGGDGYTF. CDR3 DNA sequence: TGTGCCAGTAGTATAGGAGGAGATGGCTACACCTTC.

This chain uses TRBV12-5 with TRBJ2-1; 8 bases fit TRBD1. The CDR3 runs 15 residues. The J segment lost 0 bases and the V segment lost 7 bases, leaving 5 bases of the junction unmatched. Germline V CDR1 and CDR2: LGHNT, FRNRAP. The CDR3 nucleotides read TGTGCTAGTGCCGGAACAGGGGGCTCCTACAATGAGCAGTTCTTC. Protein sequence: CASAGTGGSYNEQFF. The full variable domain, in which reference TRBV12-5 and TRBJ2-1 provide the parts outside the CDR3, is DARVTQTPRHKVTEMGQEVTMRCQPILGHNTVFWYRQTMMQGLELLAYFRNRAPLDDSGMPKDRFSAEMPDATLATLKIQPSEPRDSAVYFCASAGTGGSYNEQFFGPGTRLTVL.

The chain links TRBV25-1 to TRBJ2-7, with 8 nucleotides matching TRBD1. Germline CDR1 is MGHDK and CDR2 is SYGVNS. CDR3 size: 14 residues. The V gene end was trimmed by 6 bases and the J gene end by 2 bases; junction bases not matched to a gene: 6. CDR3 nucleotides: TGTGCCAGCAGCACAGGGGGAGGCCCCTACGAGCAGTACTTC. It encodes CASSTGGGPYEQYF.

The CDR3 region is CASSLTTGTGSFQYF. The CDR3 DNA is TGTGCCAGCAGCTTAACAACCGGGACAGGGAGCTTTCAGTACTTC. V gene TRBV7-8 combines with J gene TRBJ2-7; TRBD1 matches at 9 bases. J was trimmed by 10 bases and V by 2 bases; bases with no gene match: 12. This CDR3 contains 15 residues. From germline, CDR1 is SGHVS and CDR2 FQNEAQ.

The V and J genes are TRBV9 and TRBJ2-5; 9 bases match TRBD1. This CDR3 has 14 amino acids. Germline values: CDR1 SGDLS, CDR2 YYNGEE. After removal of 4 bases from V and 7 bases from J, the junction contained 8 bases not matched to a gene. DNA of the CDR3: TGTGCCAGCAGCCCCCGGGACAGGGAGGGGACCCAGTACTTC. This encodes CASSPRDREGTQYF. Full variable domain (rest looked up from reference TRBV9 and TRBJ2-5): DSGVTQTPKHLITATGQRVTLRCSPRSGDLSVYWYQQSLDQGLQFLIQYYNGEERAKGNILERFSAQQFPDLHSELNLSSLELGDSALYFCASSPRDREGTQYFGPGTRLLVL.

This chain links TRBV29-1 with TRBJ1-1, with D possibly being TRBD1 (5 bases). The ends were cut back, 6 bases at V and 14 bases at J, with 25 bases in the middle. CDR1 and CDR2 from the germline V gene are SQVTM and ANQGSEA. This CDR3 comprises 13 residues. Here the CDR3 DNA reads TGCAGCGTAATTAACCTACAGGTCCCGAAGGCGTTCTTT. Its protein product is CSVINLQVPKAFF.

The chain uses TRBV5-8 and TRBJ2-2; D remains unclear. The germline V gene encodes CDR1 SGHTS and CDR2 YDEGEE. The length of the CDR3 is 14 residues. V shed 1 base and J shed 5 bases, with 9 bases lying between them. Here the CDR3 DNA reads TGTGCCAGCAGCTTGCATTCCGGGACCGGGGAGCTGTTTTTT. Residues: CASSLHSGTGELFF. The whole variable domain, remainder taken from reference TRBV5-8 and TRBJ2-2, is EAGVTQSPTHLIKTRGQQATLRCSPISGHTSVYWYQQALGLGLQFLLWYDEGEERNRGNFPPRFSGRQFPNYSSELNVNALELEDSALYLCASSLHSGTGELFFGEGSRLTVL.

This chain uses TRBV29-1 with TRBJ2-1; D possibly corresponds to TRBD1 (6 bases). The CDR3 is made up of 14 amino acids. Trimming took off 4 bases at V and 3 bases at J, with 13 bases between the two ends. The germline V gene has CDR1 SQVTM and CDR2 ANQGSEA. The CDR3 sequence: CSVAPLRGYNEQFF. As DNA, the CDR3 is TGCAGCGTTGCACCCCTCAGGGGCTACAATGAGCAGTTCTTC.

V and J are TRBV5-1 and TRBJ2-1, with D perhaps matching TRBD2 (6 bases). V was cut by 5 bases and J by 2 bases, with 11 bases left in between. The CDR3 is made up of 14 amino acids. The germline CDR1 and CDR2 sequences are SGHRS and YFSETQ. For the CDR3, the DNA is TGCGCCAGCAGGCCTCTAGCGACCTACAATGAGCAGTTCTTC. It encodes CASRPLATYNEQFF.

J is TRBJ1-3 and V is TRBV14; a possible D gene is TRBD1 (6 bases). The V gene lost 4 bases and the J gene lost 0 bases, with 10 bases spanning the gap. The germline CDR1 and CDR2 sequences are SGHDN and FVKESK. This CDR3 is 15 amino acids long. CDR3 bases: TGTGCCAGCAGCCCAGGGGCTTACTCTGGAAACACCATATATTTT. Translated: CASSPGAYSGNTIYF. Full variable domain (outside the CDR3, taken from reference TRBV14 and TRBJ1-3): EAGVTQFPSHSVIEKGQTVTLRCDPISGHDNLYWYRRVMGKEIKFLLHFVKESKQDESGMPNNRFLAERTGGTYSTLKVQPAELEDSGVYFCASSPGAYSGNTIYFGEGSWLTVV.

This chain joins TRBV10-3 and TRBJ2-7; 14 nucleotides agree with TRBD2. This CDR3 is 17 amino acids long. Trimming at V came to 2 bases and at J to 3 bases, leaving 6 bases not matched to a gene. The V gene's germline CDR1 is ENHRY and CDR2 SYGVKD. This CDR3 is CAISERGTSGRIYEQYF. The CDR3 nucleotides are TGTGCCATCAGTGAGAGGGGGACTAGCGGGAGAATCTACGAGCAGTACTTC.

The chain employs TRBV29-1 and TRBJ2-2; D is perhaps TRBD2 (6 bases). V was cut by 4 bases and J by 7 bases, with 16 bases left in between. The V gene's germline CDR1 is SQVTM and CDR2 ANQGSEA. The CDR3 extends over 14 amino acids. This CDR3 reads CSVGRGVGSGELFF. The CDR3 DNA reads as TGCAGCGTTGGACGCGGGGTAGGGAGCGGGGAGCTGTTTTTT.

This clone appeared a single time. The chain uses TRBV27 and TRBJ1-2; 9 bases line up with TRBD1. The V gene's germline CDR1 is MNHEY and CDR2 SMNVEV (reference sequence). CDR3 length: 12 amino acids. The CDR3 region is CVRDRVFYGYTF. The CDR3 nucleotides read TGTGTCCGGGACAGGGTATTCTATGGCTACACCTTC.

The chain uses TRBV19 and TRBJ1-2, with TRBD1 matching over 7 bases. Germline V CDR1 and CDR2: LNHDA, SQIVND (reference sequence). V lost 4 bases and J lost 5; bases outside the gene matches: 25. The CDR3 loop spans 20 amino acids. The CDR3 nucleotides are TGTGCCAGTAGTACTATTTTTGAGACGACAGGGAAGAATTCTCCTTATGGCTACACCTTC. This sequence encodes CASSTIFETTGKNSPYGYTF.

The V and J genes are TRBV5-1 and TRBJ1-1, with 8 nucleotides matching TRBD1. J gave up 0 bases and V 1 base, and 8 bases lay outside the gene matches. The CDR3 loop spans 17 amino acids. The germline V gene has CDR1 SGHRS and CDR2 YFSETQ. The chain's CDR3 is CASSLRDRGYMNTEAFF. In DNA form, the CDR3 reads TGCGCCAGCAGCTTGCGAGACAGGGGCTACATGAACACTGAAGCTTTCTTT.

The chain is built from TRBV27 and TRBJ2-7, with D unresolved. The CDR3 extends over 14 amino acids. The ends were cut back, 7 bases at V and 2 bases at J, with 15 bases in the middle. The germline CDR1 and CDR2 sequences are MNHEY and SMNVEV (reference sequence). CDR3 protein: CASTPFSEAYEQYF. The CDR3 DNA is TGTGCCAGCACCCCTTTCAGCGAAGCCTACGAGCAGTACTTC.

This clone showed up just once. The V gene is TRBV5-1, the J gene TRBJ2-7; 7 bases match TRBD1. V lost 4 bases and J lost 2; bases outside the gene matches: 9. The germline V gene encodes CDR1 SGHRS and CDR2 YFSETQ. The CDR3 is 15 residues long. CDR3 DNA sequence: TGCGCCAGCAGCCCGACAGGGAGCTTGGCCTACGAGCAGTACTTC. This codes for CASSPTGSLAYEQYF.

The DNA of the CDR3 is TGTGCCAGCAGTGAAGCGCTTACAGTTAATAGCGAGCAGTACTTC. Translating it yields CASSEALTVNSEQYF. The genes are TRBV2 and TRBJ2-7; D not certain. This CDR3 spans 15 amino acids. Looked up from germline, CDR1 is SNHLY and CDR2 is FYNNEI. V was trimmed by 0 bases and J by 6 bases, leaving 15 bases between them.

The chain has TRBV21-1 and TRBJ2-7; no check of the table's D call, TRBD2, against the DNA was made. TRBV21-1 is a recognized pseudogene. The CDR3 is 15 residues long. CDR3 residues: CASSKAEGGNYEQYF. CDR3 bases: TGTGCCAGCAGCAAAGCCGAGGGAGGGAACTACGAGCAGTACTTC.

The chain combines TRBV21-1 with TRBJ2-1; the D segment call TRBD1 is taken from the table without a DNA check. TRBV21-1 is listed as a pseudogene. This CDR3 contains 15 residues. In nucleotides, the CDR3 is TGTGCCAGCAGCATGCAGGGAAGCTCCTACAATGAGCAGTTCTTC. Its translation is CASSMQGSSYNEQFF.

The chain carries TRBV28 and TRBJ2-5, with D tentatively TRBD2 (6 bases). Germline CDR1 reads MDHEN; CDR2 reads SYDVKM. V was clipped by 5 bases and J by 5 bases, with 15 bases between them. The CDR3 is 14 amino acids. CDR3 loop: CASSPTGGGETQYF. The CDR3, as DNA: TGTGCCAGCAGTCCCACAGGTGGAGGGGAGACCCAGTACTTC.

This sequence joins TRBV28 and TRBJ2-5, with D possibly being TRBD2 (5 bases). V gave up 3 bases and J gave up 2 bases, with 13 bases separating them. CDR3 length equals 15 residues. Germline assignment: CDR1 MDHEN and CDR2 SYDVKM. The CDR3 region has the DNA TGTGCCAGCAGTTTTAGCTGGGAGTGGCAAGAGACCCAGTACTTC. Protein sequence: CASSFSWEWQETQYF.